This T cell receptor beta chain was observed in a study of blood T cell repertoires in COVID-19. The wider study: Acute and convalescent COVID-19 specimens originated in the United States, Italy and Spain. T cells, B-cell-depleted T cells, or PBMCs supplied cDNA or gDNA.

The germline V and J ends were trimmed by 4 bases and 11 bases, with 12 bases remaining between them. CDR3 length: 12 residues. Germline values: CDR1 MNHEY, CDR2 SVGEGT. Source study methods: Researchers report that nucleated cell counts were estimated from reference gene primer amplification. The method was immunoSEQ multiplex PCR; TCRdb's version includes in-frame clones alone and lacks a portion of them. That table gives V, J and clone size, and the DNA gave D and trimming. The sample has under 80,000 clones, 80% to 95% seen once. The V gene is TRBV6-2 or TRBV6-3, the J gene TRBJ1-5, with unresolved D. The clonotype originates from a human donor in a cohort sampled during active COVID-19. What was sequenced was peripheral blood. CDR3 protein: CASSSSAGAQHF. The CDR3 DNA is TGTGCCAGCAGTTCCAGCGCCGGGGCCCAGCATTTT.